Shown below are 6 T cell receptor beta chains from a single sample sequenced in a study of blood T cell repertoires in COVID-19. Clones were read by immunoSEQ multiplex PCR, and TCRdb kept only the in-frame ones, dropping some. The sample lists under 300,000 clones, 86% occurring once. Sequenced sample: peripheral blood. The source is a man aged 25 to 45 who had recovered from COVID-19.

The chain recombines TRBV6-1 with TRBJ2-7; 7 bases are shared with TRBD1. CDR1 and CDR2 (germline): MNHNS, SASEGT. The CDR3 consists of 15 residues. Trimming at V came to 2 bases and at J to 2 bases, leaving 6 bases not matched to a gene. The CDR3: CASSESGTAPYEQYF. The CDR3 region has the DNA TGTGCCAGCAGTGAATCGGGGACAGCCCCCTACGAGCAGTACTTC.

The V and J genes are TRBV7-9 and TRBJ2-7; D might be TRBD1 (5 bases). Trimming shortened V by 0 bases and J by 1 base, and 10 bases separated the two germline ends. Germline CDR1 SEHNR, CDR2 FQNEAQ (reference sequence). The CDR3 covers 15 residues. CDR3 region: CASSLAQGLSYEQYF. The CDR3 region has the DNA TGTGCCAGCAGCTTAGCCCAGGGCCTGTCCTACGAGCAGTACTTC.

The gene calls are TRBV19 and TRBJ2-7; D gene uncertain. CDR1 is LNHDA and CDR2 is SQIVND in the germline V gene (reference sequence). V was cut by 3 bases and J by 3 bases, with 15 bases left in between. There are 15 residues in the CDR3. The CDR3 is CASSISPSPVYEQYF. Here the CDR3 DNA reads TGTGCCAGTAGTATTAGCCCCTCACCAGTCTACGAGCAGTACTTC.

The chain employs TRBV11-2 and TRBJ1-4; possible D gene TRBD1, 5 bases. Trimming shortened V by 3 bases and J by 0 bases, and 11 bases separated the two germline ends. Germline assignment: CDR1 SGHAT and CDR2 FQNNGV. There are 16 residues in the CDR3. The CDR3 region is CASSLTSGSTNEKLFF. The CDR3 nucleotides read TGTGCCAGCAGCTTGACCTCAGGGTCAACTAATGAAAAACTGTTTTTT.

This chain links TRBV2 with TRBJ2-3; D perhaps matches TRBD1 (5 bases). The CDR3 totals 15 residues. Germline V gene data show CDR1 as SNHLY and CDR2 as FYNNEI. Deletions cut 8 bases from V and 4 bases from J, with 19 bases between. The CDR3 bases are TGTGCCAGCGCCTGGGGTGGCAGGGCCCCAGATACGCAGTATTTT. Protein product: CASAWGGRAPDTQYF.

The chain uses TRBV11-3 and TRBJ2-3; possibly TRBD2 for D (6 bases). This CDR3 region has 14 residues. Germline assignment: CDR1 SGHNT and CDR2 YENEEA. Trimming stripped 5 bases from V and 4 bases from J, with 13 bases between. In DNA form, the CDR3 reads TGTGCCAGCAGCATCGGCGGGACCGCAGATACGCAGTATTTT. Translation: CASSIGGTADTQYF.